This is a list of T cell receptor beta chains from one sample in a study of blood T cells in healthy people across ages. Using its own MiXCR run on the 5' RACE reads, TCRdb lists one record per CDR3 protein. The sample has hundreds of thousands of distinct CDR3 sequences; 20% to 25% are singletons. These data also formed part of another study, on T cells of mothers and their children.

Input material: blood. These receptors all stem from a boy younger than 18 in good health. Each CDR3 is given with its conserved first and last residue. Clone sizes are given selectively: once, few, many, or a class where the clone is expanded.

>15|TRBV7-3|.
CASSLIAGNYNEQFF
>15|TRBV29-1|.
CSVEKSAMREETQYF
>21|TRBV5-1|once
CASSLYPRGQGAIGGSYEQYF
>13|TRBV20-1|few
CSASTGQGRGYTF
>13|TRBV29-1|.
CSVEDQPNQPQHF
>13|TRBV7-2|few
CASSFGGHYEQYF
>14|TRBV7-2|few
CASSLVKGSYEQYF
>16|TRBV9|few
CASSVGRSGTYNEQFF
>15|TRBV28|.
CASSPLAGGANEQFF
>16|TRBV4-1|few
CASSQDVTGPLGELFF
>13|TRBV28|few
CASSLRINNEQFF
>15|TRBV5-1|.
CASSMGLAGDNEQLF
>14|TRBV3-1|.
CASSQSGTSYEQYF
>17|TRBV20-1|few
CSARASGRPTAQETQYF
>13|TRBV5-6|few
CASNQDSGYGYTF
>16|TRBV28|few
CASSFPRDRGSSPLHF
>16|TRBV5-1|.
CASSLADGGAYNEQFF
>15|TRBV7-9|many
CASSPTGTSGYEQYF
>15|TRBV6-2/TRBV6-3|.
CASRQWGSGANVLTF
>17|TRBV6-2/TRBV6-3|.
CASSISLGRGTKNIQYF
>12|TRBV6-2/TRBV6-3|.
CASSYFLYEQYF
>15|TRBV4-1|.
CASSPTGQVTYEQYF
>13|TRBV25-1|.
CASSEQGAYGYTF
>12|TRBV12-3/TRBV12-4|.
CASRPPGDTQYF
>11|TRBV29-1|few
CSVERDSEQYF
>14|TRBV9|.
CASSPPDGQETQYF
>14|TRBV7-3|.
CTSSSQSSKQPQHF
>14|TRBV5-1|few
CASSLDSDTNEQYF
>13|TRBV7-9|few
CASSLRFNNEQFF
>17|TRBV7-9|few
CASSIFQLAGSYNERFF
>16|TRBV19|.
CASSIWGAGAHYGYTF
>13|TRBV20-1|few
CSARIAASYEQYF
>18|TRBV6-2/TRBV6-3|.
CASSSVPGQGIGANVLTF